Following are 13 T cell receptor beta chains from one sample sequenced in a study of cytomegalovirus exposure and HLA in healthy donors. Amplification used 60 Vbeta primers and 13 Jbeta primers. Assay used: immunoSEQ multiplex PCR; TCRdb lists only in-frame clones, some missing. The sample yields under 150,000 clones, 70% to 90% seen once. Sequencing was carried out using PBMCs. These receptors came from a woman aged 40-49 years in good health and CMV-seropositive.

A single count supports this clone. Other DNA sequences of this sample code for an identical CDR3. This sequence joins TRBV9 and TRBJ2-1; 10 positions match TRBD2. This CDR3 region has 15 residues. CDR1 is SGDLS, CDR2 YYNGEE, per germline. V lost 4 bases to trimming and J lost 5 bases; unmatched junction nucleotides: 6. Written as DNA, the CDR3 is TGTGCCAGCAGCCCAAGCGGGAGGGCAGACAATGAGCAGTTCTTC. Its protein is CASSPSGRADNEQFF.

The J gene is TRBJ2-7, the V gene TRBV27; TRBD2 matches at 10 bases. The junction had 4 bases not matched to a gene; V was cut back by 5 bases and J by 3 bases. CDR1 is MNHEY and CDR2 is SMNVEV in the germline V gene (reference sequence). The CDR3 consists of 14 residues. CDR3 protein: CASSGTSAHYEQYF. The CDR3 region has the DNA TGTGCCAGCAGTGGGACTAGCGCCCACTACGAGCAGTACTTC.

The V gene is TRBV7-8, the J gene TRBJ1-4, with D uncertain. The CDR3 is 14 residues long. Germline CDR1 is SGHVS and CDR2 is FQNEAQ. V lost 5 bases and J 2 bases, leaving 9 bases between the germline ends. Here the CDR3 reads CASSPRETNEKLFF. DNA of the CDR3: TGTGCCAGCAGCCCCCGGGAGACTAATGAAAAACTGTTTTTT. Together with reference TRBV7-8 and TRBJ1-4, the CDR3 gives the full variable domain: GAGVSQSPRYKVAKRGQDVALRCDPISGHVSLFWYQQALGQGPEFLTYFQNEAQLDKSGLPSDRFFAERPEGSVSTLKIQRTQQEDSAVYLCASSPRETNEKLFFGSGTQLSVL.

The chain links TRBV5-8 to TRBJ1-5; 10 bases fit TRBD1. The CDR3 is made up of 16 amino acids. With 6 bases clipped from V and 5 bases from J, the junction kept 11 bases outside the gene matches. Germline CDR1 is SGHTS and CDR2 is YDEGEE. The CDR3 is CASNFPGTGEDQPQHF. In nucleotides, the CDR3 is TGTGCCAGCAACTTCCCCGGGACAGGGGAGGATCAGCCCCAGCATTTT. Complete variable domain (other parts from reference TRBV5-8 and TRBJ1-5): EAGVTQSPTHLIKTRGQQATLRCSPISGHTSVYWYQQALGLGLQFLLWYDEGEERNRGNFPPRFSGRQFPNYSSELNVNALELEDSALYLCASNFPGTGEDQPQHFGDGTRLSIL.

This chain connects TRBV18 to TRBJ2-7, with D uncertain. CDR1 is KGHSH, CDR2 LQKENI, per germline. The V end lost 3 bases, the J end lost 0 bases, and 6 bases lay between the germline ends. This CDR3 spans 13 amino acids. Written as DNA, the CDR3 is TGTGCCAGCTCACCGTCCGGCTCCTACGAGCAGTACTTC. Translating gives CASSPSGSYEQYF.

The rearrangement joins TRBV27 to TRBJ2-7; 9 nucleotides agree with TRBD1. CDR1 is MNHEY and CDR2 is SMNVEV in the germline V gene (reference sequence). The CDR3 sequence is 14 residues long. With 8 bases clipped from V and 1 base from J, the junction kept 6 bases outside the gene matches. The CDR3 is CASGRDRVSYEQYF. CDR3 in DNA: TGTGCCAGCGGCCGGGACAGGGTATCCTACGAGCAGTACTTC.

CDR3 in amino acids: CASSLGGWETQYF. CDR3 coding DNA: TGTGCCAGCAGTTTAGGGGGCTGGGAGACCCAGTACTTC. The chain combines TRBV28 with TRBJ2-5; tentatively, D is TRBD1 (6 bases). This CDR3 is 13 amino acids long. The ends were cut back, 2 bases at V and 5 bases at J, with 9 bases in the middle. CDR1 is MDHEN and CDR2 is SYDVKM in the germline V gene.

The rearrangement uses TRBV5-1 and TRBJ2-7; weak D call: TRBD2 (5 bases). This CDR3 is 15 amino acids long. V dropped 0 bases and J dropped 3 bases, with 13 bases sitting between them. Per the germline V gene, CDR1 is SGHRS and CDR2 is YFSETQ. CDR3 sequence reads: CASSLVGDSVYEQYF. The CDR3, as DNA: TGCGCCAGCAGCTTGGTCGGGGATTCAGTCTACGAGCAGTACTTC.

This chain links TRBV5-4 with TRBJ2-2; D perhaps matches TRBD1 (6 bases). With 1 base removed from V and 6 bases from J, the gap between germline ends came to 22 bases. This CDR3 comprises 18 residues. CDR1 and CDR2 (germline): SGHNT, YYREEE (reference sequence). The chain's CDR3 is CASSLLGSGQQRSGELFF. CDR3 bases: TGTGCCAGCAGCTTGTTGGGATCAGGACAGCAGAGGTCCGGGGAGCTGTTTTTT. Full variable domain (outside the CDR3, taken from reference TRBV5-4 and TRBJ2-2): ETGVTQSPTHLIKTRGQQVTLRCSSQSGHNTVSWYQQALGQGPQFIFQYYREEENGRGNFPPRFSGLQFPNYSSELNVNALELDDSALYLCASSLLGSGQQRSGELFFGEGSRLTVL.

The V and J genes are TRBV9 and TRBJ2-2; 7 bases fit TRBD2. V lost 4 bases, J lost 2 bases, and 5 bases stayed unmatched. The CDR3 consists of 15 residues. Per germline, CDR1 SGDLS and CDR2 YYNGEE. For the CDR3, the DNA is TGTGCCAGCAGCCAGGGACTAACCAACACCGGGGAGCTGTTTTTT. It yields the protein CASSQGLTNTGELFF.

V and J are TRBV28 and TRBJ1-1, with 11 bases lining up with TRBD1. Germline assignment: CDR1 MDHEN and CDR2 SYDVKM. Unmatched junction bases numbered 6, after V lost 5 bases and J lost 4 bases. CDR3 size: 15 residues. CDR3 sequence (DNA): TGTGCCAGCAGTCCGAGGACAGGGGGCGGCACTGAAGCTTTCTTT. This codes for CASSPRTGGGTEAFF.

The rearrangement joins TRBV30 to TRBJ1-6; possible D gene TRBD1, 5 bases. The germline V gene encodes CDR1 GTSNPN and CDR2 SVGIG (reference sequence). V lost 5 bases and J lost 3, with 14 bases in between. This CDR3 is built from 15 residues. The CDR3 coding sequence is TGTGCCTGGGGTGACAGAAGTGTCTATAATTCACCCCTCCACTTT. Amino acid sequence: CAWGDRSVYNSPLHF.

The chain recombines TRBV5-4 with TRBJ2-3; 9 bases agree with TRBD2. This CDR3 contains 16 residues. V lost 3 bases, J lost 0 bases, and 5 bases stayed unmatched. Germline loops: CDR1 SGHNT, CDR2 YYREEE (reference sequence). CDR3 residues: CASSYSSGASTDTQYF. The CDR3 nucleotides read TGTGCCAGCAGCTACTCTAGCGGGGCTAGCACAGATACGCAGTATTTT.